This T cell receptor (beta chain) was recovered during a study of OX40 agonist ivuxolimab in advanced cancers. As to this clone: Its antigen is as yet unknown.

General observations from the study: On average, CD8+ T cells showed a greater number of expanded clones than CD4+.

V lost 2 bases to trimming and J lost 4 bases, with 17 bases between them. The CDR3 loop spans 16 amino acids. The germline gives CDR1 MNHEY, CDR2 SVGAGI. Libraries were prepared by immunoSEQ multiplex PCR; TCRdb keeps only in-frame clonotypes and omits some of them. The sample includes about 79,000 clones, around 80% seen only once; the top ten take 0.51%. The sample in question was CD4+ or CD8+ T cells sorted from blood, obtained in a trial of the OX40 agonist ivuxolimab. This TCR was sampled from an adult with an advanced solid tumor such as melanoma, head and neck, liver or kidney cancer. The chain is built from TRBV6-5 and TRBJ1-1; D perhaps matches TRBD1 (5 bases). The CDR3: CASSYGMGVRGTEAFF. The CDR3 nucleotides read TGTGCCAGCAGTTACGGGATGGGGGTTAGGGGCACTGAAGCTTTCTTT.